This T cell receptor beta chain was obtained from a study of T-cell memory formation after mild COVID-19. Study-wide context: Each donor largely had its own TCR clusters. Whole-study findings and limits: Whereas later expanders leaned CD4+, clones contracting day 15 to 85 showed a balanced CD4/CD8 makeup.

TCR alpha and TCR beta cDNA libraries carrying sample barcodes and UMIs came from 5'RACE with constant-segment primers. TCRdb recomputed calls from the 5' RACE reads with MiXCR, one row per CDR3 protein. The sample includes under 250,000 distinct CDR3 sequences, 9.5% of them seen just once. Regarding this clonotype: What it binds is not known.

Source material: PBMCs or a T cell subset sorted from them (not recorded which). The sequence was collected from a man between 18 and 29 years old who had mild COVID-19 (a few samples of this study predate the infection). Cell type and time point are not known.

The CDR3 coding sequence is TGTGCCAGCAGTTTGGGCGGGGGGCAGTATTTT. This translates into CASSLGGGQYF. The chain joins TRBV12-3 or TRBV12-4 to TRBJ2-3; TRBD2 matches 7 bases. This CDR3 region has 11 residues. J was trimmed by 11 bases and V by 3 bases; bases with no gene match: 2.